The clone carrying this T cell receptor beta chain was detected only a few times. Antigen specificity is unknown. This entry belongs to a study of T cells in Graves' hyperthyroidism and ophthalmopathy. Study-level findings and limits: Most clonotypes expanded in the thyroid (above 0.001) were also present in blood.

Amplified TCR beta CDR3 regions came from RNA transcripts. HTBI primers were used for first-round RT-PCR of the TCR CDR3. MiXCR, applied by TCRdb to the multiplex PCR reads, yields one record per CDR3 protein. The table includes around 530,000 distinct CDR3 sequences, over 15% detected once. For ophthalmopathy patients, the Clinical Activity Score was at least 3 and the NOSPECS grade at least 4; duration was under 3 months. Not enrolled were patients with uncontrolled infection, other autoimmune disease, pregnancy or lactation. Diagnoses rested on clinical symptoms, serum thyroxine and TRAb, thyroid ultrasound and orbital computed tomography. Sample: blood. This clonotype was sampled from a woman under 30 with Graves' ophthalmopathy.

The CDR3 sequence: CATRAGGIDTQYF. The CDR3 DNA sequence: TGTGCCACCAGAGCGGGAGGTATAGATACGCAGTATTTT. The gene calls are TRBV13 and TRBJ2-3; 9 bases are shared with TRBD2. Germline loops: CDR1 PRHDT, CDR2 FYEKMQ (reference sequence). Trimming at V came to 10 bases and at J to 5 bases, leaving 7 bases not matched to a gene. This CDR3 is 13 amino acids long.